This section outlines one TCR beta chain sequence together with its context. Its antigen is undetermined. This entry is derived from a study of T-cell reconstitution after alpha-beta-depleted transplantation in children. Study-level results: Alpha-beta T cells about two months after transplant reportedly derived from several hundred expanded graft clones.

The V end was cut by 1 base, the J end by 6 bases, with 10 bases between. This CDR3 comprises 15 residues. Looked up from germline, CDR1 is SGHTA and CDR2 is FQGNSA. A TCRbeta library incorporating unique molecular identifiers was prepared. One entry per CDR3 protein results from TCRdb running MiXCR on the PCR reads. The data contain around 580,000 distinct CDR3 sequences, 20% to 25% of them seen just once; the ten biggest clones take up less than 15%. The receptor's source is a boy in the first two years of life who had a stem cell transplant for acute myeloid leukemia, so the T cells may come from the graft donor. The genes are TRBV7-2 and TRBJ1-6; a possible D gene is TRBD1 (5 bases). Sequenced here: PBMCs, mostly from graft donor cells, sampled 360 days after TCRalphabeta/CD19-depleted stem cell transplant. The DNA for the CDR3 is TGTGCCAGCAGCTTAGAATCAGGGTTTAATTCACCCCTCCACTTT. Translated, it gives CASSLESGFNSPLHF.